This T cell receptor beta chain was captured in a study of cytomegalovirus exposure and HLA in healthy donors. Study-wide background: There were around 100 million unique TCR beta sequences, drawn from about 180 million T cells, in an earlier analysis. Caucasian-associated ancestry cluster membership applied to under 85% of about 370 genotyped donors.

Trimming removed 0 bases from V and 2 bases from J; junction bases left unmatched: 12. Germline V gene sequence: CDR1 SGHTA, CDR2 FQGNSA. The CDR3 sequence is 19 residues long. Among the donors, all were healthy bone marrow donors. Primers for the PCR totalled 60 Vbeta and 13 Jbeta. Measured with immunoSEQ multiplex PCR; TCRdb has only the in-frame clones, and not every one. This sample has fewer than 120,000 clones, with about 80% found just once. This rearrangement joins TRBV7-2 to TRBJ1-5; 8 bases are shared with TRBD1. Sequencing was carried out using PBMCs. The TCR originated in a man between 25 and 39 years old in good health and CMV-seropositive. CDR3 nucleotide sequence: TGTGCCAGCAGCTTAGCGAGGACAGGGAAGGGGTTACGCAATCAGCCCCAGCATTTT. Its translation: CASSLARTGKGLRNQPQHF.